Listed here are 28 T cell receptor beta chains from one sample, sequenced in a study of monozygotic twins with inflammatory bowel disease. TCRdb re-called the 5' RACE reads and catalogs CDR3 proteins one per entry, DNA excluded. The sample table sets out about 330,000 distinct CDR3 sequences. Sequenced: blood. The receptor set was obtained from a human donor with ulcerative colitis or Crohn's disease, or a healthy co-twin of an affected twin (not recorded which).

The rearrangement uses TRBV4-2 and TRBJ2-1; TCRdb designates TRBD2, a call that cannot be tested without DNA. There are 16 residues in the CDR3. CDR1 LGHNA and CDR2 YNFKEQ come from the germline V gene. This CDR3 reads CASSQPGTSGPPEQFF.

The rearrangement joins TRBV24-1 to TRBJ2-3. The CDR3 is made up of 15 amino acids. The V gene's germline CDR1 is KGHDR and CDR2 SFDVKD. CDR3 amino acids: CATSDSTASTDTQYF.

The genes are TRBV30 and TRBJ2-1; TCRdb's D gene call, TRBD2, goes unchecked for lack of DNA. The CDR3 contains 17 residues. Per germline, CDR1 GTSNPN and CDR2 SVGIG (reference sequence). This CDR3 is CAWSVERGLAGVHEQFF. Filled out from reference TRBV30 and TRBJ2-1, the complete variable domain reads SQTIHQWPATLVQPVGSPLSLECTVEGTSNPNLYWYRQAAGRGLQLLFYSVGIGQISSEVPQNLSASRPQDRQFILSSKKLLLSDSGFYLCAWSVERGLAGVHEQFFGPGTRLTVL.

This rearrangement joins TRBV28 to TRBJ2-1; TCRdb gives TRBD2 as the D gene, but with no DNA this cannot be confirmed. Looked up from germline, CDR1 is MDHEN and CDR2 is SYDVKM. The CDR3 loop spans 13 amino acids. The CDR3 loop is CASKTSGRGEQFF.

This chain joins TRBV5-1 and TRBJ1-2; as DNA is missing, the TRBD1 call by TCRdb cannot be tested. The CDR3 totals 15 residues. The germline V gene encodes CDR1 SGHRS and CDR2 YFSETQ. CDR3 amino acids: CASSLNPGTANGYTF.

The chain has TRBV7-6 and TRBJ2-1; the D call of TRBD2 rests on TCRdb alone, since no DNA is present to check it. The CDR3 totals 18 residues. Germline lookup yields CDR1 SGHVS and CDR2 FNYEAQ. The CDR3 spells CASSLNRPGLTVSGEQFF.

The chain is built from TRBV5-1 and TRBJ2-7. CDR3 length: 13 residues. The germline gives CDR1 SGHRS, CDR2 YFSETQ. The CDR3: CASSSDGNYEQYF.

The chain uses TRBV15 and TRBJ2-1; with no DNA, the TCRdb D assignment of TRBD2 cannot be verified. The length of the CDR3 is 17 residues. Germline loops: CDR1 LNHNV, CDR2 YYDKDF (reference sequence). The CDR3 sequence is CATSRDIGTSGNGEQFF.

The V gene is TRBV20-1, the J gene TRBJ2-7; there is no DNA to check the TCRdb D call of TRBD1. Germline CDR1 reads DFQATT; CDR2 reads SNEGSKA (reference sequence). The CDR3 sequence is 13 residues long. CDR3: CSATRDSSYEQYF.

The V gene is TRBV5-1, the J gene TRBJ2-6. Germline V gene data show CDR1 as SGHRS and CDR2 as YFSETQ. The CDR3 contains 14 residues. The chain's CDR3 is CASSIGAGANVLTF.

The V and J genes are TRBV12-3 or TRBV12-4 and TRBJ1-5; with no DNA, the TCRdb D assignment of TRBD1 cannot be verified. The CDR3 consists of 15 residues. The CDR3 is CASSPTGRGNQPQHF.

This chain joins TRBV6-2 or TRBV6-3 and TRBJ2-7; without DNA, the TCRdb call of TRBD2 cannot be checked. The CDR3 consists of 13 residues. CDR1 MNHEY and CDR2 SVGEGT come from the germline V gene. The CDR3 sequence is CASRRTGLYEQYF.

This chain joins TRBV19 and TRBJ2-3; TCRdb returns TRBD1, unconfirmable since there is no DNA. The CDR3 has 17 amino acids. Germline loops: CDR1 LNHDA, CDR2 SQIVND (reference sequence). The CDR3 is CASTAPGQSSATDTQYF.

The CDR3 reads CASSLAVTEIYNEQFF. The V call is TRBV5-1, the J call TRBJ2-1; TCRdb names TRBD1, which stays unverified in the absence of DNA. The CDR3 loop spans 16 amino acids. The germline CDR1 and CDR2 sequences are SGHRS and YFSETQ.

The chain links TRBV20-1 to TRBJ2-7; TCRdb reports TRBD1, a call that lacks DNA to check it against. Germline V gene lookup returns CDR1 DFQATT and CDR2 SNEGSKA (reference sequence). This CDR3 region has 13 residues. The CDR3 region is CSLAGQGWNEQYF.

V usage is TRBV6-1 and J usage is TRBJ2-3; there is no DNA to check the TCRdb D call of TRBD1. Germline V gene lookup returns CDR1 MNHNS and CDR2 SASEGT. The CDR3 runs to 15 residues. CDR3 protein: CASSESRGRTDTQYF.

V is TRBV11-2 and J is TRBJ2-3; there is no DNA to check the TCRdb D call of TRBD2. The CDR3 length is 15 residues. Germline CDR1 and CDR2: SGHAT and FQNNGV. The chain's CDR3 is CASSRAGGLAVEQYF.

The J gene is TRBJ2-2, the V gene TRBV5-1; TCRdb's assignment of TRBD2 cannot be checked, as there is no DNA. CDR1 and CDR2 from the germline V gene are SGHRS and YFSETQ. This CDR3 spans 13 amino acids. CDR3: CASSLETIGELFF.

The V call is TRBV13, the J call TRBJ1-2. This CDR3 is built from 12 residues. In germline, CDR1 is PRHDT, CDR2 FYEKMQ (reference sequence). The CDR3 loop is CASSASPYGYTF.

The rearrangement links TRBV30 to TRBJ2-7; TCRdb indicates TRBD1, and absent DNA this call remains unverified. Germline CDR1 is GTSNPN and CDR2 is SVGIG (reference sequence). This CDR3 has 15 residues. The CDR3 loop is CDFTEGASSSYEQYF.

The chain couples TRBV20-1 to TRBJ2-1; TCRdb designates TRBD2, a call that cannot be tested without DNA. Per germline, CDR1 DFQATT and CDR2 SNEGSKA (reference sequence). CDR3 length equals 15 residues. Here the CDR3 reads CSARGPAGEGNEQFF.

The chain couples TRBV4-3 to TRBJ2-7; TCRdb designates TRBD1, a call that cannot be tested without DNA. This CDR3 comprises 17 residues. The germline V gene encodes CDR1 LGHNA and CDR2 YSLEER. The CDR3 region is CASSQESRQGDTYEQYF.

This chain links TRBV7-9 with TRBJ1-3. The CDR3 consists of 16 residues. CDR1 is SEHNR, CDR2 FQNEAQ, per germline (reference sequence). The CDR3 reads CASSPEPTVYGNTIYF.

The chain has TRBV4-3 and TRBJ2-1. The CDR3 has 15 amino acids. From germline, CDR1 is LGHNA and CDR2 YSLEER. This CDR3 is CASSQGGRSYNEQFF.

V usage is TRBV2 and J usage is TRBJ2-3. The length of the CDR3 is 12 residues. The germline V gene encodes CDR1 SNHLY and CDR2 FYNNEI. The chain's CDR3 is CASRTVTDTQYF.

CDR3 region: CASMLSLPWNEKLFF. J is TRBJ1-4 and V is TRBV10-1. Germline V gene lookup returns CDR1 WNHNN and CDR2 SYGVQD (reference sequence). CDR3 length: 15 residues.

The genes are TRBV5-1 and TRBJ1-1. Germline loops: CDR1 SGHRS, CDR2 YFSETQ. The CDR3 sequence is 14 residues long. The CDR3 loop is CASSLGGGGTEAFF.

The chain carries TRBV18 and TRBJ2-7. Per the germline V gene, CDR1 is KGHSH and CDR2 is LQKENI. The CDR3 consists of 14 residues. CDR3 protein: CASSPARGSYEQYF.